This is a list of T cell receptor beta chains from one sample in a study of CD8+CD57+ T cells in acquired aplastic anemia. Each CDR3 protein is one row after TCRdb ran MiXCR on the reads. The table records around 430,000 distinct CDR3 sequences, over 25% of them present only once. What was sequenced was sorted CD4+, CD8+, or CD8+CD57+ T cells (not recorded which) from PBMCs. The origin of the receptors is a human donor with aplastic anemia. Each CDR3 is given with its conserved first and last residue. A D gene is named only where the DNA matches it firmly. For some rows the clone size is stated as once, few or many, or as a class when expanded; others skip it.

CDR3 protein,CDR3 DNA,J gene,clone size,V gene,D gene
CASSSGGEQYF,TGTGCCAGCAGCTCCGGGGGCGAGCAGTACTTC,TRBJ2-7,many,TRBV7-3,-
CASSSSAWGFPGGANVLTF,TGTGCCAGCAGTTCCTCCGCTTGGGGTTTCCCAGGTGGGGCCAACGTCCTGACTTTC,TRBJ2-6,-,TRBV11-2,-
CASSPRGLNSYEQYF,TGTGCCAGTAGCCCACGGGGGCTTAATTCCTACGAGCAGTACTTC,TRBJ2-7,-,TRBV19,-
CASSLAGQGIENSPLHF,TGTGCCAGCAGCTTAGCGGGACAGGGTATTGAGAATTCACCCCTCCACTTT,TRBJ1-6,few,TRBV7-2,TRBD1
CASTILPQLGTEAFF,TGTGCCAGCACCATTCTACCACAACTCGGGACTGAAGCTTTCTTT,TRBJ1-1,few,TRBV7-9,-
CATSSVPGETQYF,TGTGCCACTTCTAGCGTCCCTGGGGAGACCCAGTACTTC,TRBJ2-5,many,TRBV19,-
CSARDPIPGLF,TGCAGTGCTAGAGACCCCATTCCGGGCCTCTTT,TRBJ1-1,-,TRBV20-1,-
CATSRDLNQELFF,TGTGCCACCAGCAGAGATCTGAATCAAGAACTGTTTTTT,TRBJ1-4,-,TRBV15,-
CASSAGDTQYF,TGTGCCAGCAGTGCGGGAGATACGCAGTATTTT,TRBJ2-3,many,TRBV6-4,-
CSAREPTGHGYTF,TGCAGTGCTAGAGAGCCGACAGGCCATGGCTACACCTTC,TRBJ1-2,-,TRBV20-1,-
CAWSADSRASPLHF,TGTGCCTGGAGTGCTGACTCACGGGCTTCACCCCTCCACTTT,TRBJ1-6,-,TRBV30,-